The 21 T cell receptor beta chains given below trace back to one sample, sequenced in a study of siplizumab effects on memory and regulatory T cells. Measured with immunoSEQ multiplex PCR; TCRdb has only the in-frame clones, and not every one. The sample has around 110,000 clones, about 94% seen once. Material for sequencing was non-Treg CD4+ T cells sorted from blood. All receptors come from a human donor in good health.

CDR3 sequence (DNA): TGTGCCAGTAGAGGCCGGAGCACAGATACGCAGTATTTT. Protein sequence: CASRGRSTDTQYF. The V call is TRBV19, the J call TRBJ2-3; D not certain. Germline V lookup: CDR1 LNHDA, CDR2 SQIVND (reference sequence). V lost 6 bases to trimming and J lost 0 bases, with 7 bases between them. The CDR3 has 13 amino acids.

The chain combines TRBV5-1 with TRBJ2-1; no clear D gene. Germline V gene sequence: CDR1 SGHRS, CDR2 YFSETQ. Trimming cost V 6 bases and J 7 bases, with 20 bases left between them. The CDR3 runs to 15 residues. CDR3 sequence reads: CASTGGGPEANEQFF. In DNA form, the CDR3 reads TGCGCCAGCACTGGTGGTGGACCCGAGGCGAATGAGCAGTTCTTC.

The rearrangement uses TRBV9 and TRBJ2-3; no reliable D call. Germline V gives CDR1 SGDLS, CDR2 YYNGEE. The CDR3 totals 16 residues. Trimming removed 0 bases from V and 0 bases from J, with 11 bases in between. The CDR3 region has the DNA TGTGCCAGCAGCGTAGGGGCAGCGCGCAGCACAGATACGCAGTATTTT. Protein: CASSVGAARSTDTQYF. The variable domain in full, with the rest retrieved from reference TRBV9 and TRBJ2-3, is DSGVTQTPKHLITATGQRVTLRCSPRSGDLSVYWYQQSLDQGLQFLIQYYNGEERAKGNILERFSAQQFPDLHSELNLSSLELGDSALYFCASSVGAARSTDTQYFGPGTRLTVL.

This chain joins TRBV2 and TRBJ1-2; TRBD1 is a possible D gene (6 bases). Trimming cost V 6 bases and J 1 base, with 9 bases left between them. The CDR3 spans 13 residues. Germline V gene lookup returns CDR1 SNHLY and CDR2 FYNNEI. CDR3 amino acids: CASRKDSNYGYTF. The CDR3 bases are TGTGCCAGCAGGAAGGACAGTAACTATGGCTACACCTTC.

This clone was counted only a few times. The CDR3 is CASMQPGQGNTEAFF. Written as DNA, the CDR3 is TGTGCCAGTATGCAACCGGGACAGGGGAACACTGAAGCTTTCTTT. This chain uses TRBV25-1 with TRBJ1-1, with TRBD1 identical over 9 bases. The V gene's germline CDR1 is MGHDK and CDR2 SYGVNS. This CDR3 region has 15 residues. V shed 9 bases and J 1 base; nucleotides not matched to a gene: 9.

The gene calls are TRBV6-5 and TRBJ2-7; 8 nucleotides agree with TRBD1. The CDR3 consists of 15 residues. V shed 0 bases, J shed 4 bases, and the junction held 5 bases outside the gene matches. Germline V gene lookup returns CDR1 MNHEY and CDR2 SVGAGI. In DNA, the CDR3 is TGTGCCAGCAGTTACTCGCGGCAGGGGGCGTACGAGCAGTACTTC. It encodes CASSYSRQGAYEQYF.

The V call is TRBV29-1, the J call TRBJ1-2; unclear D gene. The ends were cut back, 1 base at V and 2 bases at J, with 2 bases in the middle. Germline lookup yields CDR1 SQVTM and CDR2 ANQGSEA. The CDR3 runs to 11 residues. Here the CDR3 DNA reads TGCAGCGTTGAAGTGAACTATGGCTACACCTTC. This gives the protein CSVEVNYGYTF. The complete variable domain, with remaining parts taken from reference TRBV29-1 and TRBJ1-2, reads SAVISQKPSRDICQRGTSLTIQCQVDSQVTMMFWYRQQPGQSLTLIATANQGSEATYESGFVIDKFPISRPNLTFSTLTVSNMSPEDSSIYLCSVEVNYGYTFGSGTRLTVV.

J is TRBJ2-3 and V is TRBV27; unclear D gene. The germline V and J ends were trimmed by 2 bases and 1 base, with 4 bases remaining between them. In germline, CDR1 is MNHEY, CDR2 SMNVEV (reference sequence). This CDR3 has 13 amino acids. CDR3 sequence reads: CASSLEGTDTQYF. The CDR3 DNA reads TGTGCCAGCAGTTTAGAAGGCACAGATACGCAGTATTTT.

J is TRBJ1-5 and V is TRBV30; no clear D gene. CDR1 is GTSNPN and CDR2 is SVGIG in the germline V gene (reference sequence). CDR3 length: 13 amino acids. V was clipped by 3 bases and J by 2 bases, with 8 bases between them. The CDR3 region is CAWRRAGNQPQHF. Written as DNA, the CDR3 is TGTGCCTGGAGGCGAGCGGGCAATCAGCCCCAGCATTTT. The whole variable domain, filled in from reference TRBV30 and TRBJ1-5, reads SQTIHQWPATLVQPVGSPLSLECTVEGTSNPNLYWYRQAAGRGLQLLFYSVGIGQISSEVPQNLSASRPQDRQFILSSKKLLLSDSGFYLCAWRRAGNQPQHFGDGTRLSIL.

The CDR3 bases are TGTGCCAGCAGTGCCCAGACTACCACCTCTCGCAATGAGCAGTTCTTC. It specifies CASSAQTTTSRNEQFF. The V call is TRBV6-4, the J call TRBJ2-1; D possibly corresponds to TRBD2 (5 bases). The germline gives CDR1 MRHNA, CDR2 SNTAGT. The V end lost 4 bases, the J end lost 6 bases, and 19 bases lay between the germline ends. The CDR3 sequence is 16 residues long.

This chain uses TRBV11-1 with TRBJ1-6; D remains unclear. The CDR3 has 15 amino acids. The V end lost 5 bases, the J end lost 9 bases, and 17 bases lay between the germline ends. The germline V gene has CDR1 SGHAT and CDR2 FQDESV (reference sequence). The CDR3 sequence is CASSLQFARGSPLHF. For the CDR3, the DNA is TGTGCCAGCAGCCTCCAGTTCGCACGGGGTTCACCCCTCCACTTT.

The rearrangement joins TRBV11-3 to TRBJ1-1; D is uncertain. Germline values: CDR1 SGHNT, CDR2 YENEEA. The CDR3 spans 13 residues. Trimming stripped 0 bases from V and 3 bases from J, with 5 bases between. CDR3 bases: TGTGCCAGCAGCTTAGAAAGGGACACTGAAGCTTTCTTT. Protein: CASSLERDTEAFF.

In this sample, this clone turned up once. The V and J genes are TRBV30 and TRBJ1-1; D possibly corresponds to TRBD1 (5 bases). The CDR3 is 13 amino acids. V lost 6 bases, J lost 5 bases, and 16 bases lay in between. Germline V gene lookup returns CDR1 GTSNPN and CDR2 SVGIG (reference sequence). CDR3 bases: TGTGCCTGCCCGGGACCCTCGGGGACTGAAGCTTTCTTT. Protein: CACPGPSGTEAFF.

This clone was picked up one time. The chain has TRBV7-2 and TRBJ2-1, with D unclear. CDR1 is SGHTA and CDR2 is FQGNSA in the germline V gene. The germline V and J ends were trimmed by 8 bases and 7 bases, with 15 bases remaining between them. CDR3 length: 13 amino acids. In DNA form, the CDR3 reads TGTGCCAGCCTGCTAGGTCTGAGGAATGAGCAGTTCTTC. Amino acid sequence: CASLLGLRNEQFF.

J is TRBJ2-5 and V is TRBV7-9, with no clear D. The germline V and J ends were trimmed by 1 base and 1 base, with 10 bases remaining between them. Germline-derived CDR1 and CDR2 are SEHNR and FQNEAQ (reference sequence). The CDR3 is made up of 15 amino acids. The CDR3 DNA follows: TGTGCCAGCAGCTTAGGAAGGCAGGTCCAAGAGACCCAGTACTTC. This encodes CASSLGRQVQETQYF.

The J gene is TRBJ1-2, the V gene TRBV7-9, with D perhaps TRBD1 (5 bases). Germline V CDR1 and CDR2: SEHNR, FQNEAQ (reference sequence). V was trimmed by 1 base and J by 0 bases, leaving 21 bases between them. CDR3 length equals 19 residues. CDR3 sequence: CASSLDGGYLLTANYGYTF. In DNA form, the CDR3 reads TGTGCCAGCAGCTTAGATGGGGGATATCTTCTAACAGCTAACTATGGCTACACCTTC.

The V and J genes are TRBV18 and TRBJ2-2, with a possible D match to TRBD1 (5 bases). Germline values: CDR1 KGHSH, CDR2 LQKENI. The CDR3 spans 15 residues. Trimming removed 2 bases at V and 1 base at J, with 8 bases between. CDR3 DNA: TGTGCCAGCTCACCAGGCCAGGGGAACACCGGGGAGCTGTTTTTT. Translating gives CASSPGQGNTGELFF.

The CDR3 is CASSAGQGSPEFF. CDR3 nucleotides: TGCGCCAGCAGCGCAGGACAGGGCTCTCCCGAGTTCTTC. The chain is built from TRBV5-1 and TRBJ2-1; TRBD1 matches 8 bases. The CDR3 totals 13 residues. From germline, CDR1 is SGHRS and CDR2 YFSETQ. V shed 4 bases, J shed 14 bases, and the junction held 11 bases outside the gene matches. The entire variable domain, with the rest obtained from reference TRBV5-1 and TRBJ2-1, is as follows: KAGVTQTPRYLIKTRGQQVTLSCSPISGHRSVSWYQQTPGQGLQFLFEYFSETQRNKGNFPGRFSGRQFSNSRSEMNVSTLELGDSALYLCASSAGQGSPEFFGPGTRLTVL.

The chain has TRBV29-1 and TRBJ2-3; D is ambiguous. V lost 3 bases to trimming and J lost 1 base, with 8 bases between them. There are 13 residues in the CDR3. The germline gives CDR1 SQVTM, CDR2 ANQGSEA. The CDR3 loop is CSVEGQRTDTQYF. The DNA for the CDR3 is TGCAGCGTTGAGGGCCAGCGCACAGATACGCAGTATTTT.

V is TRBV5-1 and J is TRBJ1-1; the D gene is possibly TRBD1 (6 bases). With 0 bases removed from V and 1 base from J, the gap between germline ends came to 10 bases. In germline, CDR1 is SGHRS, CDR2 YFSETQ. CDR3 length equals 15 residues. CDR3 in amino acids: CASSLGDRQNTEAFF. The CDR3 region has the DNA TGCGCCAGCAGCTTGGGAGACAGGCAGAACACTGAAGCTTTCTTT.

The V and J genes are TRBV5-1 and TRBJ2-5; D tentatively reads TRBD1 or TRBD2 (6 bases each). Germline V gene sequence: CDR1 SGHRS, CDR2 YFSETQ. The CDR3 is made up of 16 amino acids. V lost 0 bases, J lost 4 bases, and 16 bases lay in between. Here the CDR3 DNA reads TGCGCCAGCAGCTTGGCTAGGGGGGCCGCGGGAGAGACCCAGTACTTC. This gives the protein CASSLARGAAGETQYF.